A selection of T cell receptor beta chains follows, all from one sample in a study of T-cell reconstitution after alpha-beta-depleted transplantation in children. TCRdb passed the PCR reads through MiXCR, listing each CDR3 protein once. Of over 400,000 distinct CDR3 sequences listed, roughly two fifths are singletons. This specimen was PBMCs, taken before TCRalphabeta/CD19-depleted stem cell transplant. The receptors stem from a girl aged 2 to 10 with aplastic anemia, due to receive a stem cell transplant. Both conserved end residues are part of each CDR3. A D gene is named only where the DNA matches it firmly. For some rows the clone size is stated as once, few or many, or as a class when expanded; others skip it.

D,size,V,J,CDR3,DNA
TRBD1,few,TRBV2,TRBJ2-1,CASKGQALYNEQFF,TGTGCCAGCAAGGGACAGGCTTTATACAATGAGCAGTTCTTC
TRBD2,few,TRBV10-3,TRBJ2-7,CAIGLAEDYEQYF,TGTGCCATAGGACTAGCGGAGGACTACGAGCAGTACTTC
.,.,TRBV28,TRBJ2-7,CASSTDANSYEQYF,TGTGCCAGCAGTACCGATGCCAACTCCTACGAGCAGTACTTC
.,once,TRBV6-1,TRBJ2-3,CASTVSLTDTQYF,TGTGCCAGCACTGTTTCGCTCACAGATACGCAGTATTTT
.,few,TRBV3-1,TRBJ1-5,CASSQQNQPQHF,TGTGCCAGCAGCCAGCAAAATCAGCCCCAGCATTTT
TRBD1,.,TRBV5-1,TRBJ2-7,CASSPQDRGINEQYF,TGCGCCAGCAGCCCCCAGGACAGGGGAATCAACGAGCAGTACTTC
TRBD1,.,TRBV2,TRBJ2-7,CASSRTGDPGDEQYF,TGTGCCAGCAGCCGGACAGGGGATCCTGGCGACGAGCAGTACTTC
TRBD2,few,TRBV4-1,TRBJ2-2,CASSQVRLGLAGGTGELFF,TGCGCCAGCAGCCAAGTCAGGCTTGGGCTAGCGGGAGGAACCGGGGAGCTGTTTTTT
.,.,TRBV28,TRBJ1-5,CASSFLLSNQPQHF,TGTGCCAGCAGTTTTCTTCTAAGCAATCAGCCCCAGCATTTT
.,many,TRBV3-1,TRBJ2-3,CASSPRVGDTQYF,TGTGCCAGCAGCCCCCGGGTGGGAGATACGCAGTATTTT
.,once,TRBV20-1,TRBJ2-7,CSAAPPTGGEQYF,TGCAGTGCTGCACCCCCAACGGGCGGGGAGCAGTACTTC
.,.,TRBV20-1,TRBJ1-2,CSAANEPGLGDGYTF,TGCAGTGCCGCCAACGAGCCGGGTCTAGGGGACGGCTACACCTTC
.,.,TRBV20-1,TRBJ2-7,CSARGSVSSYEQYF,TGCAGTGCTAGGGGTTCAGTGAGCTCCTACGAGCAGTACTTC
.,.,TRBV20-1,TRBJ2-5,CSAREVRQETQYF,TGCAGTGCTAGAGAAGTCAGACAAGAGACCCAGTACTTC